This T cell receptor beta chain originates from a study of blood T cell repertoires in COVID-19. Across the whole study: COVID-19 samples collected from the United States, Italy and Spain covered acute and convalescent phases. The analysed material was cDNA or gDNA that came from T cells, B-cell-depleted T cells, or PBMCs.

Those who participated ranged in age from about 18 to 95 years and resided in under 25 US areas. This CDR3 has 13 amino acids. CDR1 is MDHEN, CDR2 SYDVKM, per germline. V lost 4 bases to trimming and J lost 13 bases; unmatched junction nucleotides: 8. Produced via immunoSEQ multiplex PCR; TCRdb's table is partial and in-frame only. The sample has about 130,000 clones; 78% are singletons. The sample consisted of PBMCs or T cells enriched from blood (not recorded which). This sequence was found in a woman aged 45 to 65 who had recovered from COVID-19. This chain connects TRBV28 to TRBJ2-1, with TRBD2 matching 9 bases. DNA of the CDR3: TGTGCCAGCAGTTCGGGACTAGCCGCGGCCCAGTTCTTC. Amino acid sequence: CASSSGLAAAQFF.